This T cell receptor beta chain came from a study of human T cells and chemical hapten exposure. Background on the study: Patch tests delivered 0.01% DPC to the upper back and were evaluated at 6 days. Minor volume differences among pooled libraries chiefly drove per-sample TCR yield variation.

This clonotype has ten or more counts. Individual cDNA molecules each carried unique molecular identifiers attached by the library. TCRdb re-derived calls from the RACE reads in MiXCR, one entry per CDR3 protein. The sample records a few hundred thousand distinct CDR3 sequences, about 6% being singletons. This sample's time point: patch test 2, 6 weeks after DPC sensitization. The treatment is: therapeutic diphenylcyclopropenone sensitization with weekly scalp DPC. The study drew its donors from alopecia patients who were 18 to 70 years old and suitable for DPC. V gave up 5 bases and J gave up 3 bases; unmatched junction bases: 8. The CDR3 is 15 residues long. Germline CDR1 SGHTA, CDR2 FQGNSA.

The TCR sequence derives from a woman between 18 and 29 years old with alopecia areata. Some clones in this sample may be carry-over from other donors' samples. The sample here was whole blood, taken in connection with sensitization to the hapten diphenylcyclopropenone (DPC). V usage is TRBV7-2 and J usage is TRBJ2-3, with 7 nucleotides matching TRBD2. CDR3 nucleotide sequence: TGTGCCAGCAGCCAGGCCCGGCGGGGGACAGATACGCAGTATTTT. Its protein product is CASSQARRGTDTQYF.